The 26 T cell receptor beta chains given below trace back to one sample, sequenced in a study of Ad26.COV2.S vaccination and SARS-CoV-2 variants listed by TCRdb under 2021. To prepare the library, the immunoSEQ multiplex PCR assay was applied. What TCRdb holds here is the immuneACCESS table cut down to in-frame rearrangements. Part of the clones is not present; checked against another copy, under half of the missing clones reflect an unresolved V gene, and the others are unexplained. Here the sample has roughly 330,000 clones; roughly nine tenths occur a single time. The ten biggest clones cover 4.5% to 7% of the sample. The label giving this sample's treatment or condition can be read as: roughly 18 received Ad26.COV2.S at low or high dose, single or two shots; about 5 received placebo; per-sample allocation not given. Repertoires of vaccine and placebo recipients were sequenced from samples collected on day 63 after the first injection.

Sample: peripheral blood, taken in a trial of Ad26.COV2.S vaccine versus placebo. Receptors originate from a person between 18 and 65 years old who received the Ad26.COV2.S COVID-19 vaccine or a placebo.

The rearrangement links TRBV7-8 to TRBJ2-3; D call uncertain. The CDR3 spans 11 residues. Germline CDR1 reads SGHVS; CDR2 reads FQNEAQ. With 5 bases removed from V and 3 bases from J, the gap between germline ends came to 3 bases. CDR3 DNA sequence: TGTGCCAGCAGCCTAACAGATACGCAGTATTTT. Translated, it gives CASSLTDTQYF. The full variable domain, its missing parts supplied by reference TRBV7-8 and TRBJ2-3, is GAGVSQSPRYKVAKRGQDVALRCDPISGHVSLFWYQQALGQGPEFLTYFQNEAQLDKSGLPSDRFFAERPEGSVSTLKIQRTQQEDSAVYLCASSLTDTQYFGPGTRLTVL.

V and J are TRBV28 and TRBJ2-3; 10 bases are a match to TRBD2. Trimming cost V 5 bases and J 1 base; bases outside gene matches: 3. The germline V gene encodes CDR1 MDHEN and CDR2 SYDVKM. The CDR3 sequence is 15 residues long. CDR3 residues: CASSQSGGGTDTQYF. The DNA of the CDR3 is TGTGCCAGCAGTCAAAGCGGGGGGGGCACAGATACGCAGTATTTT.

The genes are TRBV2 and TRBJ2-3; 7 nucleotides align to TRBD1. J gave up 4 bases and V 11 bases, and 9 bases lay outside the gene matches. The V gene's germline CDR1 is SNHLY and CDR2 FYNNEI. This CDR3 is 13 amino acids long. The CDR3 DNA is TGTGCCGCCAGGGGGTTGAAACCAGATACGCAGTATTTT. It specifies CAARGLKPDTQYF. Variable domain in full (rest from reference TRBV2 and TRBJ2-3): EPEVTQTPSHQVTQMGQEVILRCVPISNHLYFYWYRQILGQKVEFLVSFYNNEISEKSEIFDDQFSVERPDGSNFTLKIRSTKLEDSAMYFCAARGLKPDTQYFGPGTRLTVL.

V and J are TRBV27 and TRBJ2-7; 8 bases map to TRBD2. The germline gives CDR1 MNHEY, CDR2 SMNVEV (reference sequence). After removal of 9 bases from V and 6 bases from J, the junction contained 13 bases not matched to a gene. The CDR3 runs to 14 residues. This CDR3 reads CARTGTRSRTEQYV. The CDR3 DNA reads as TGTGCCAGGACCGGGACTAGGAGTAGAACCGAGCAGTACGTC.

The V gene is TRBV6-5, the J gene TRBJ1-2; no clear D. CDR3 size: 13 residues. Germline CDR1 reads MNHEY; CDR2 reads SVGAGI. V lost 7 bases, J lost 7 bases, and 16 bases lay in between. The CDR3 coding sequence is TGTGCCAGCACAGCAGGTGATATGATTGGCTACACCTTC. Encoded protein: CASTAGDMIGYTF.

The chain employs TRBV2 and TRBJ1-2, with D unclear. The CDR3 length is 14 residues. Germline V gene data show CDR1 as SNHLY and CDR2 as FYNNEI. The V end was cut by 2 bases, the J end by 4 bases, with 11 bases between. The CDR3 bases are TGTGCCAGCAGTGAAATGATTATGGTCTATGGCTACACCTTC. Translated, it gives CASSEMIMVYGYTF.

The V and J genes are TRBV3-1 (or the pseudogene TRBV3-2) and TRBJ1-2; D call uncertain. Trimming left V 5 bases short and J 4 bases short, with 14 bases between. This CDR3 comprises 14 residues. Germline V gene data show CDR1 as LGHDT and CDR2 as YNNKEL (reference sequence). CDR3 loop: CASSVAQTSYGYTF. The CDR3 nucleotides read TGTGCCAGCAGCGTCGCCCAGACTTCCTATGGCTACACCTTC.

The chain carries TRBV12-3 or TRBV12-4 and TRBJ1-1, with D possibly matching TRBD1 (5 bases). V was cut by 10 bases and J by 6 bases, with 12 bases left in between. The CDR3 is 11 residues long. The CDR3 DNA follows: TGTGCCACCAGGGTGAGAGCTGAAGCTTTCTTT. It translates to CATRVRAEAFF.

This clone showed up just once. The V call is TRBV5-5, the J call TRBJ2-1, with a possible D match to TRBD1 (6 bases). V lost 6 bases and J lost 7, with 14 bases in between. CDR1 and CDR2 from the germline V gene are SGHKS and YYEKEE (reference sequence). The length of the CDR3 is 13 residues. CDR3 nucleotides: TGTGCCAGCAACCTACAGGGTAGGAATGAGCAGTTCTTC. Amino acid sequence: CASNLQGRNEQFF.

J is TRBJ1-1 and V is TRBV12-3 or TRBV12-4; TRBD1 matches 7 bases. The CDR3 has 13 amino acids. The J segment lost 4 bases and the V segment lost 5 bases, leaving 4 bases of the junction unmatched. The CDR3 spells CASSPTGATEAFF. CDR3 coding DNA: TGTGCCAGCAGTCCTACAGGGGCCACTGAAGCTTTCTTT.

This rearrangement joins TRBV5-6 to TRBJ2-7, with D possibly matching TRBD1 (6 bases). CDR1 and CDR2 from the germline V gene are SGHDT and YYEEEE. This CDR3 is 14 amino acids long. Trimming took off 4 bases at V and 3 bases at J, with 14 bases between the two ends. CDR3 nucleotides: TGTGCCAGCAGCCACAGGGACATTCTCTACGAGCAGTACTTC. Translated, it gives CASSHRDILYEQYF.

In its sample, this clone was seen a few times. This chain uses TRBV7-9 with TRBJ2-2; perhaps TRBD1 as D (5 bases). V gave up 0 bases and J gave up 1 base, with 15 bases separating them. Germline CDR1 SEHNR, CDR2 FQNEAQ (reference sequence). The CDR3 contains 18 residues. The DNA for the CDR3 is TGTGCCAGCAGCTTAGCGGGGCCTACGGAATTGAACACCGGGGAGCTGTTTTTT. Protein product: CASSLAGPTELNTGELFF. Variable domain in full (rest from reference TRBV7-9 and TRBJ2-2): DTGVSQNPRHKITKRGQNVTFRCDPISEHNRLYWYRQTLGQGPEFLTYFQNEAQLEKSRLLSDRFSAERPKGSFSTLEIQRTEQGDSAMYLCASSLAGPTELNTGELFFGEGSRLTVL.

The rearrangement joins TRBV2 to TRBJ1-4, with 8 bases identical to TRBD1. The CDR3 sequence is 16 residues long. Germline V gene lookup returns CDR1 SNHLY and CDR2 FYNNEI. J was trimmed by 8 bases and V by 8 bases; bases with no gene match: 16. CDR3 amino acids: CASSDTPDREDEKLFF. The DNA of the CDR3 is TGTGCCAGCTCCGACACCCCGGACAGGGAAGACGAAAAACTGTTTTTT.

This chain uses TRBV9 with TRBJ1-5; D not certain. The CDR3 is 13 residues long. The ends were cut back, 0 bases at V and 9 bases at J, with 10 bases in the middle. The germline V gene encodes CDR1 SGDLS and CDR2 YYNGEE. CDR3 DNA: TGTGCCAGCAGCGTAGATCTTGGTGGGCCCCAGCATTTT. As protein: CASSVDLGGPQHF.

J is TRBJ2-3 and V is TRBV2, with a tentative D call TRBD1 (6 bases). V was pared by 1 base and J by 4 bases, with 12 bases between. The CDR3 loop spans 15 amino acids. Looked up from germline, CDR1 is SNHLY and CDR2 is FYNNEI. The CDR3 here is CASSEDRDAADTQYF. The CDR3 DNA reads TGTGCCAGCAGTGAAGACAGGGACGCAGCAGATACGCAGTATTTT.

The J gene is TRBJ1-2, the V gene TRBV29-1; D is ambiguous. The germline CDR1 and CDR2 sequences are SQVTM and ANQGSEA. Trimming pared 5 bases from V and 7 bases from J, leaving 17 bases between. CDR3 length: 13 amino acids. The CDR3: CSVIPEWEAGYTF. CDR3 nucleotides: TGCAGCGTTATCCCCGAGTGGGAGGCTGGCTACACCTTC.

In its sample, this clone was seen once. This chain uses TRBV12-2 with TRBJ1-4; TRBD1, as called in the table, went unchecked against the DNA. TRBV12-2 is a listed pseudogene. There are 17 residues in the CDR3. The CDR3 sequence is CASRLAQVQGFYEKLFF. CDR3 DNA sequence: TGTGCAAGTCGCTTAGCCCAGGTGCAGGGATTCTATGAAAAACTGTTTTTT.

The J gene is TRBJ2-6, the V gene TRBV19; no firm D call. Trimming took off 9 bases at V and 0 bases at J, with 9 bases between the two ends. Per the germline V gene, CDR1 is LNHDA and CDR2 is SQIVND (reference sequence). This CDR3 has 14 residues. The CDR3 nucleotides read TGTGCCAGCCAGCTCCTCTCTGGGGCCAACGTCCTGACTTTC. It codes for CASQLLSGANVLTF. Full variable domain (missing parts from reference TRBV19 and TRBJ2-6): DGGITQSPKYLFRKEGQNVTLSCEQNLNHDAMYWYRQDPGQGLRLIYYSQIVNDFQKGDIAEGYSVSREKKESFPLTVTSAQKNPTAFYLCASQLLSGANVLTFGAGSRLTVL.

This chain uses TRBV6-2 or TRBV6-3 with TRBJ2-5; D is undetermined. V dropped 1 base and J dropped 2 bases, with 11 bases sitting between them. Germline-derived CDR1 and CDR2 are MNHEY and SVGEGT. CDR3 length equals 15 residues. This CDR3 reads CASSYYQVEQETQYF. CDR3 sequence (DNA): TGTGCCAGCAGTTACTACCAAGTGGAGCAAGAGACCCAGTACTTC.

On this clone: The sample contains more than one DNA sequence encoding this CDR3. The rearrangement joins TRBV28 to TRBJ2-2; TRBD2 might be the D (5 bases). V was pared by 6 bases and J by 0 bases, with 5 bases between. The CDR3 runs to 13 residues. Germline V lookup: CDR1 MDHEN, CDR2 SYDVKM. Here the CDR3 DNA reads TGTGCCAGCAGGACTACGAACACCGGGGAGCTGTTTTTT. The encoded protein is CASRTTNTGELFF. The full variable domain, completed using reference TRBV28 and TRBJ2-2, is DVKVTQSSRYLVKRTGEKVFLECVQDMDHENMFWYRQDPGLGLRLIYFSYDVKMKEKGDIPEGYSVSREKKERFSLILESASTNQTSMYLCASRTTNTGELFFGEGSRLTVL.

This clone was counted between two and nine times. CDR3 DNA sequence: TGTGCCACCAGCCCGAGGGGGGCCCTCACAGATACGCAGTATTTT. The encoded protein is CATSPRGALTDTQYF. The chain recombines TRBV15 with TRBJ2-3; either TRBD1 or TRBD2 may supply D (6 bases each). CDR1 and CDR2 from the germline V gene are LNHNV and YYDKDF (reference sequence). The CDR3 has 15 residues. V lost 5 bases to trimming and J lost 2 bases, with 14 bases between them.

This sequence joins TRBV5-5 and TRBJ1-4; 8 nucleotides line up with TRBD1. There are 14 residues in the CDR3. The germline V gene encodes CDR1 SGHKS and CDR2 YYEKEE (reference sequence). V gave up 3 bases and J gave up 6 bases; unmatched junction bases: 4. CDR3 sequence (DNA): TGTGCCAGCAGCTCCGGGACAGGTCATGAAAAACTGTTTTTT. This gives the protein CASSSGTGHEKLFF.

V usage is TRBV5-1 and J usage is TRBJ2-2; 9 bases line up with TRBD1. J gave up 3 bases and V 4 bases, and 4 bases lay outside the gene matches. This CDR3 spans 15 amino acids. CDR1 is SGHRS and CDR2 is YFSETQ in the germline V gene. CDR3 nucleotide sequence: TGCGCCAGCAGCCCCGGGGACAGGGACACCGGGGAGCTGTTTTTT. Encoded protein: CASSPGDRDTGELFF.

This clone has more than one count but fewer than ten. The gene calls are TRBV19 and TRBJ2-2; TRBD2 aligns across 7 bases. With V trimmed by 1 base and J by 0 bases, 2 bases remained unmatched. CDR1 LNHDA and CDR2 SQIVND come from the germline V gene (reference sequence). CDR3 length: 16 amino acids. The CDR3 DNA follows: TGTGCCAGTAGTATAGTAAGCGGGGCGAACACCGGGGAGCTGTTTTTT. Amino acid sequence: CASSIVSGANTGELFF.

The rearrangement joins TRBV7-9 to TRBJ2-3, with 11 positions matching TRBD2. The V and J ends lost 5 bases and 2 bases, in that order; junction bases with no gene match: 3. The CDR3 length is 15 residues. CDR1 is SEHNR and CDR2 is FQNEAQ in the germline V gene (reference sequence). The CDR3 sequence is CASSPGLAVTDTQYF. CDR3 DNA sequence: TGTGCCAGCAGCCCGGGACTAGCGGTCACAGATACGCAGTATTTT.

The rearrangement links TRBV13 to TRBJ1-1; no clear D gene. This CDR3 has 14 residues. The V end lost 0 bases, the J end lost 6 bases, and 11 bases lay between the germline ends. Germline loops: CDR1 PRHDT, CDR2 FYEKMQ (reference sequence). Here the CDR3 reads CASSLGVGSPEAFF. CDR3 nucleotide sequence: TGTGCCAGCAGCTTAGGGGTGGGGTCCCCTGAAGCTTTCTTT.